One and the same sample provided the 19 T cell receptor beta chains below, sequenced in a study of T cell responses to AZD1222 COVID-19 vaccine. The method was immunoSEQ multiplex PCR; TCRdb's version includes in-frame clones alone and lacks a portion of them. Of around 150,000 clones listed, about 93% are singletons. This specimen consisted of peripheral blood, obtained on day 0 of AZD1222 vaccination. Receptors were obtained from an adult in good health.

This clone was observed once. J is TRBJ2-3 and V is TRBV2; no clear D. Germline assignment: CDR1 SNHLY and CDR2 FYNNEI. There are 14 residues in the CDR3. V lost 4 bases to trimming and J lost 2 bases, with 10 bases between them. For the CDR3, the DNA is TGTGCCAGCAGTGTGGGTGTAAACACAGATACGCAGTATTTT. It codes for CASSVGVNTDTQYF.

This chain links TRBV18 with TRBJ2-7, with D perhaps matching TRBD2 (6 bases). This CDR3 spans 13 amino acids. Germline assignment: CDR1 KGHSH and CDR2 LQKENI. Trimming left V 0 bases short and J 6 bases short, with 9 bases between. The CDR3 sequence is CASSPPGSLEQYV. The CDR3 DNA follows: TGTGCCAGCTCACCACCCGGGAGTCTCGAGCAGTACGTC.

V and J are TRBV18 and TRBJ1-1, with unresolved D. The CDR3 covers 15 residues. CDR1 and CDR2 from the germline V gene are KGHSH and LQKENI. Trimming shortened V by 1 base and J by 1 base, and 10 bases separated the two germline ends. The chain's CDR3 is CASSPLGRRNTEAFF. The CDR3 DNA sequence: TGTGCCAGCTCACCACTAGGCAGAAGGAACACTGAAGCTTTCTTT.

The CDR3 region is CASSESTGTYEQYV. The DNA of the CDR3 is TGCGCCAGCAGTGAGTCAACTGGCACCTACGAGCAGTACGTC. The gene calls are TRBV10-2 and TRBJ2-7; D unresolved. CDR1 is WSHSY, CDR2 SAAADI, per germline. This CDR3 spans 14 amino acids. V was shortened by 0 bases and J by 2 bases, with 8 bases between the two germline ends.

The chain recombines TRBV9 with TRBJ1-1; D ambiguous. V lost 0 bases, J lost 0 bases, and 6 bases lay in between. The germline gives CDR1 SGDLS, CDR2 YYNGEE. This CDR3 region has 14 residues. The CDR3 region is CASSVVSLNTEAFF. The CDR3 DNA follows: TGTGCCAGCAGCGTAGTTTCTCTGAACACTGAAGCTTTCTTT.

This rearrangement joins TRBV5-1 to TRBJ2-7; unclear D gene. Germline-derived CDR1 and CDR2 are SGHRS and YFSETQ. This CDR3 has 16 residues. V was shortened by 4 bases and J by 3 bases, with 20 bases between the two germline ends. For the CDR3, the DNA is TGCGCCAGCAGCCTGGCCCCCAGTCCCGTAGTCTACGAGCAGTACGTC. Residues: CASSLAPSPVVYEQYV.

The V gene is TRBV19, the J gene TRBJ1-5; D gene uncertain. Trimming cost V 5 bases and J 0 bases, with 14 bases left between them. Germline V gene data show CDR1 as LNHDA and CDR2 as SQIVND (reference sequence). This CDR3 has 16 residues. In DNA, the CDR3 is TGTGCCAGTAGTCCTGAAGACGGTATTAGCAATCAGCCCCAGCATTTT. Translated: CASSPEDGISNQPQHF.

In its sample, this clone was seen once. The chain uses TRBV28 and TRBJ1-2; D unclear. Per the germline V gene, CDR1 is MDHEN and CDR2 is SYDVKM. The germline V and J ends were trimmed by 6 bases and 3 bases, with 14 bases remaining between them. The CDR3 runs 14 residues. CDR3 amino acids: CASRTISTYYGYTF. The CDR3 DNA follows: TGTGCCAGCAGAACTATCAGCACTTACTATGGCTACACCTTC.

The chain joins TRBV5-4 to TRBJ2-6; TRBD1 is a possible D gene (6 bases). Germline V gives CDR1 SGHNT, CDR2 YYREEE (reference sequence). There are 15 residues in the CDR3. Trimming removed 2 bases from V and 4 bases from J, with 10 bases in between. CDR3 nucleotides: TGTGCCAGCAGCTTCTGGGGGCCCGGGGCCAACGTCCTGACTTTC. Translated: CASSFWGPGANVLTF.

The gene calls are TRBV19 and TRBJ1-5; D is unclear. The CDR3 runs 12 residues. Per the germline V gene, CDR1 is LNHDA and CDR2 is SQIVND (reference sequence). V lost 9 bases, J lost 2 bases, and 8 bases lay in between. As DNA, the CDR3 is TGTGCCAGCCGTGTGGGCAATCAGCCCCAGCATTTT. Amino acid sequence: CASRVGNQPQHF. Full variable domain (missing parts from reference TRBV19 and TRBJ1-5): DGGITQSPKYLFRKEGQNVTLSCEQNLNHDAMYWYRQDPGQGLRLIYYSQIVNDFQKGDIAEGYSVSREKKESFPLTVTSAQKNPTAFYLCASRVGNQPQHFGDGTRLSIL.

The chain employs TRBV5-1 and TRBJ2-1, with TRBD1 matching over 7 bases. J was trimmed by 10 bases and V by 4 bases; bases with no gene match: 14. The CDR3 has 15 residues. Germline V lookup: CDR1 SGHRS, CDR2 YFSETQ. The CDR3 protein is CASSPKQQGPMEQFF. The CDR3, as DNA: TGCGCCAGCAGCCCGAAACAACAGGGGCCCATGGAGCAGTTCTTC.

CDR3 bases: TGTGCCAGCAGCCACGGGGGGGCAGATACGCAGTATTTT. This gives the protein CASSHGGADTQYF. The chain couples TRBV27 to TRBJ2-3, with 8 bases fitting TRBD2. V was pared by 6 bases and J by 4 bases, with 3 bases of the junction left unmatched. The length of the CDR3 is 13 residues. Germline CDR1 reads MNHEY; CDR2 reads SMNVEV (reference sequence).

This chain links TRBV18 with TRBJ1-4; D uncertain. Trimming cost V 3 bases and J 8 bases, with 16 bases left between them. Germline V lookup: CDR1 KGHSH, CDR2 LQKENI. This CDR3 is 15 amino acids long. In DNA form, the CDR3 reads TGTGCCAGCTCACCCGGTCGGGGAAGCAGGGAAAAACTGTTTTTT. Translating it yields CASSPGRGSREKLFF.

The chain employs TRBV7-9 and TRBJ1-1; D is undetermined. Trimming took 5 bases from V and 8 from J, leaving 6 bases between them. Germline CDR1 reads SEHNR; CDR2 reads FQNEAQ (reference sequence). This CDR3 has 10 amino acids. The CDR3 DNA reads TGTGCCAGCAGCGGAGGGGAAGCTTTCTTT. This encodes CASSGGEAFF.

This clone was observed a single time. The chain uses TRBV18 and TRBJ1-2; 9 bases agree with TRBD1. V shed 4 bases and J 4 bases; nucleotides not matched to a gene: 1. Germline loops: CDR1 KGHSH, CDR2 LQKENI. The CDR3 runs 13 residues. The DNA of the CDR3 is TGTGCCAGCTCACAACAGGGGGCCTATGGCTACACCTTC. It codes for CASSQQGAYGYTF.

The chain has TRBV9 and TRBJ1-4; maybe TRBD1 (6 bases). The CDR3 has 13 amino acids. CDR1 and CDR2 from the germline V gene are SGDLS and YYNGEE. The germline V and J ends were trimmed by 0 bases and 12 bases, with 12 bases remaining between them. As DNA, the CDR3 is TGTGCCAGCAGCGTAGGGACAGCTGGGGAACTGTTTTTT. Amino acids: CASSVGTAGELFF.

The rearrangement uses TRBV6-5 and TRBJ1-5, with a tentative D call TRBD1 (5 bases). From germline, CDR1 is MNHEY and CDR2 SVGAGI. The CDR3 consists of 13 residues. Trimming left V 5 bases short and J 5 bases short, with 10 bases between. CDR3: CASSPGLYQPQHF. Written as DNA, the CDR3 is TGTGCCAGCAGTCCAGGGTTGTATCAGCCCCAGCATTTT.

The chain combines TRBV9 with TRBJ2-1; D call uncertain. Germline lookup yields CDR1 SGDLS and CDR2 YYNGEE. V lost 0 bases, J lost 5 bases, and 9 bases lay in between. The CDR3 is made up of 14 amino acids. The CDR3 coding sequence is TGTGCCAGCAGCGTAGATGTGACTCACAATGAGCAGTTCTTC. It codes for CASSVDVTHNEQFF.

This clone has just one count. The chain employs TRBV6-2 or TRBV6-3 and TRBJ2-1, with D possibly matching TRBD2 (5 bases). Germline V gene lookup returns CDR1 MNHEY and CDR2 SVGEGT. This CDR3 spans 12 amino acids. Trimming took 2 bases from V and 10 from J, leaving 9 bases between them. The CDR3 bases are TGTGCCAGCAGTTACACCGAGCGGGAGCAGTTCTTC. This translates into CASSYTEREQFF.